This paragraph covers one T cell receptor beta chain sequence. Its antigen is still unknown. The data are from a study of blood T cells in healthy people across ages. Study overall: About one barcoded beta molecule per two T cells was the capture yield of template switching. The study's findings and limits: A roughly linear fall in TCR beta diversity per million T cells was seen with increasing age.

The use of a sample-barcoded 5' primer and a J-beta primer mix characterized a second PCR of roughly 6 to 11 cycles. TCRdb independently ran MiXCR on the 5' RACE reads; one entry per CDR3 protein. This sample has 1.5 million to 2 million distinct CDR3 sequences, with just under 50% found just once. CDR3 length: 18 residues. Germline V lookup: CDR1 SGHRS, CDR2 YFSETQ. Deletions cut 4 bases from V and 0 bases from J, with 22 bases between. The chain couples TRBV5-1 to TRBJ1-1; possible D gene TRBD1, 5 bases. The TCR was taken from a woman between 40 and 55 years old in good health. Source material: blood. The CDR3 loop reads CASSDPGFTRNMNTEAFF. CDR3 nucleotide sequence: TGCGCCAGCAGCGACCCAGGGTTCACACGAAACATGAACACTGAAGCTTTCTTT.